Below are 14 T cell receptor beta chains sequenced from a single sample in a study of shared clonotypes between healthy human individuals. Data came from immunoSEQ multiplex PCR; TCRdb stores just in-frame clones and leaves some out. The sample includes hundreds of thousands of clones, 92% of them seen just once. CD45RO-negative cells were positively selected for CCR7, leaving out terminally differentiated effector memory CD45RA+ cells. Sample: naive CD8+ T cells sorted from blood. The source is a man aged 25-45 years in good health.

V gene TRBV29-1 combines with J gene TRBJ2-1; 8 positions agree with TRBD1. Germline V CDR1 and CDR2: SQVTM, ANQGSEA. Trimming at V came to 3 bases and at J to 6 bases, leaving 13 bases not matched to a gene. The CDR3 has 16 amino acids. CDR3 sequence (DNA): TGCAGCGTTGATCTTGTCAGGGGGCTTTCTGGCAATGAGCAGTTCTTC. Translation: CSVDLVRGLSGNEQFF.

J is TRBJ2-1 and V is TRBV27, with TRBD1 identical over 7 bases. The CDR3 extends over 12 amino acids. Trimming at V came to 6 bases and at J to 11 bases, leaving 7 bases not matched to a gene. Germline values: CDR1 MNHEY, CDR2 SMNVEV (reference sequence). The DNA of the CDR3 is TGTGCCAGCAGCCTTGGACAGGCCCAGCAGTTCTTC. The encoded protein is CASSLGQAQQFF.

The chain recombines TRBV28 with TRBJ2-7, with TRBD1 identical over 10 bases. J gave up 5 bases and V 5 bases, and 6 bases lay outside the gene matches. The CDR3 is made up of 14 amino acids. Germline V gives CDR1 MDHEN, CDR2 SYDVKM. The CDR3 bases are TGTGCCAGCAGTGTAACCGGGACAGGGGACGAGCAGTACTTC. This gives the protein CASSVTGTGDEQYF. Full variable domain (missing parts from reference TRBV28 and TRBJ2-7): DVKVTQSSRYLVKRTGEKVFLECVQDMDHENMFWYRQDPGLGLRLIYFSYDVKMKEKGDIPEGYSVSREKKERFSLILESASTNQTSMYLCASSVTGTGDEQYFGPGTRLTVT.

To note about this clone: The sample carries other DNA sequences with the same CDR3. The J gene is TRBJ2-3, the V gene TRBV6-5; 10 nucleotides align to TRBD2. Germline V CDR1 and CDR2: MNHEY, SVGAGI. The V gene end was trimmed by 5 bases and the J gene end by 1 base; junction bases not matched to a gene: 3. There are 15 residues in the CDR3. CDR3 nucleotide sequence: TGTGCCAGCAGTGGTCTAGCGGGAGGCACAGATACGCAGTATTTT. It is translated as CASSGLAGGTDTQYF.

This rearrangement joins TRBV4-3 to TRBJ2-1; D not certain. Germline V lookup: CDR1 LGHNA, CDR2 YSLEER. The CDR3 is 15 residues long. The V end lost 0 bases, the J end lost 6 bases, and 12 bases lay between the germline ends. CDR3 sequence: CASSQDRWAFNEQFF. The CDR3 nucleotides are TGCGCCAGCAGCCAAGACCGATGGGCCTTCAATGAGCAGTTCTTC.

V and J are TRBV27 and TRBJ1-1, with TRBD1 matching over 7 bases. The CDR3 loop spans 15 amino acids. With 5 bases clipped from V and 4 bases from J, the junction kept 10 bases outside the gene matches. From germline, CDR1 is MNHEY and CDR2 SMNVEV (reference sequence). CDR3 amino acids: CASSNWRGRVTEAFF. The CDR3 nucleotides read TGTGCCAGCAGTAATTGGAGGGGGCGGGTCACTGAAGCTTTCTTT.

The chain employs TRBV19 and TRBJ1-2; 7 bases align to TRBD1. The CDR3 runs to 15 residues. The V segment lost 8 bases and the J segment 1 base; nucleotides outside the gene matches: 10. CDR1 is LNHDA, CDR2 SQIVND, per germline (reference sequence). DNA for the CDR3: TGTGCCAGTTCTATCGGACAGGTCATTAACTATGGCTACACCTTC. Encoded protein: CASSIGQVINYGYTF.

The chain has TRBV29-1 and TRBJ2-7; D possibly corresponds to TRBD1 (7 bases). Germline values: CDR1 SQVTM, CDR2 ANQGSEA. The CDR3 spans 13 residues. The V gene lost 3 bases and the J gene lost 2 bases, with 11 bases spanning the gap. CDR3: CSVEEGAAYEQYF. Here the CDR3 DNA reads TGCAGCGTTGAGGAGGGGGCGGCCTACGAGCAGTACTTC.

The chain employs TRBV27 and TRBJ2-1; the D is unclear. The germline V gene has CDR1 MNHEY and CDR2 SMNVEV (reference sequence). V was shortened by 5 bases and J by 4 bases, with 3 bases between the two germline ends. The CDR3 is 11 residues long. The DNA for the CDR3 is TGTGCCAGCAGTAAATACAATGAGCAGTTCTTC. Translating it yields CASSKYNEQFF.

The J gene is TRBJ2-3, the V gene TRBV29-1; 12 bases map to TRBD2. Germline V gives CDR1 SQVTM, CDR2 ANQGSEA. With 7 bases clipped from V and 4 bases from J, the junction kept 0 bases outside the gene matches. The CDR3 contains 12 residues. For the CDR3, the DNA is TGCAGCGCTAGCGGGAGGGCAGATACGCAGTATTTT. Protein: CSASGRADTQYF.

The chain links TRBV9 to TRBJ2-7; D may match TRBD1 or TRBD2 (5 bases each). The CDR3 contains 14 residues. V shed 3 bases and J shed 5 bases, with 15 bases lying between them. Per the germline V gene, CDR1 is SGDLS and CDR2 is YYNGEE. The CDR3 DNA reads as TGTGCCAGCAGCGGGGACCTACACGGCAACGAGCAGTACTTC. Amino acids: CASSGDLHGNEQYF.

V and J are TRBV5-6 and TRBJ1-4; 8 positions agree with TRBD1. The CDR3 is made up of 16 amino acids. Unmatched junction bases numbered 13, after V lost 4 bases and J lost 8 bases. Germline-derived CDR1 and CDR2 are SGHDT and YYEEEE. This CDR3 reads CASSEITRGPGEKLFF. CDR3 DNA: TGTGCCAGCAGCGAAATAACCAGGGGGCCTGGGGAAAAACTGTTTTTT. Full variable domain (outside the CDR3, taken from reference TRBV5-6 and TRBJ1-4): DAGVTQSPTHLIKTRGQQVTLRCSPKSGHDTVSWYQQALGQGPQFIFQYYEEEERQRGNFPDRFSGHQFPNYSSELNVNALLLGDSALYLCASSEITRGPGEKLFFGSGTQLSVL.

Remarks on this clone: Distinct nucleotide sequences in the sample also encode this CDR3. The V call is TRBV7-9, the J call TRBJ2-7; weak D call: TRBD1 (5 bases). Looked up from germline, CDR1 is SEHNR and CDR2 is FQNEAQ (reference sequence). V lost 2 bases to trimming and J lost 0 bases, with 8 bases between them. The CDR3 runs to 14 residues. The CDR3 DNA is TGTGCCAGCAGCTTATCTGACAGCTCCTACGAGCAGTACTTC. Translated: CASSLSDSSYEQYF.

The gene calls are TRBV5-4 and TRBJ2-6; D unclear. V lost 6 bases and J 0 bases, leaving 10 bases between the germline ends. This CDR3 contains 15 residues. Germline V gene sequence: CDR1 SGHNT, CDR2 YYREEE (reference sequence). The CDR3 spells CASKLVSSGANVLTF. CDR3 sequence (DNA): TGTGCCAGCAAACTGGTTAGCTCTGGGGCCAACGTCCTGACTTTC.